The rows below give T cell receptor beta chains drawn from one sample of a study of beta chain features in type 1 diabetes. TCRdb's copy holds only in-frame clones and misses some; the assay was immunoSEQ multiplex PCR. This table holds about 150,000 clones, around 8% found once. The sequenced sample consisted of central memory CD4+ T cells from blood. The receptors originated from a man aged 18 to 29 in good health. CDR3s include the opening cysteine and the closing phenylalanine or tryptophan. Fields, in order: CDR3 DNA, CDR3 protein, clone size, D gene, V gene, J gene. The D gene is left open where the match is weak. Clone size appears in some rows only: once, few, many, or a class for an expanded clone.

DNA: TGCAGCGTTCGACCAGGGGAAGGTCAGCCCCAGCATTTT; CDR3: CSVRPGEGQPQHF; size: many; D: -; V: TRBV29-1; J: TRBJ1-5
DNA: TGTGCCAGCAGCCTCGGGATTCCTGGGGCCAACGTCCTGACTTTC; CDR3: CASSLGIPGANVLTF; size: few; D: -; V: TRBV4-2; J: TRBJ2-6
DNA: TGTGCCAGCAGCCGTAATAGGGCCCGGGGGGATGGCTACACCTTC; CDR3: CASSRNRARGDGYTF; size: -; D: -; V: TRBV7-2; J: TRBJ1-2
DNA: TGTGCCAGCAGTTTGACTAGCGGGAGGGGTGCAGATACGCAGTATTTT; CDR3: CASSLTSGRGADTQYF; size: many; D: TRBD2; V: TRBV28; J: TRBJ2-3
DNA: TGTGCCAGCAGCAGCCAGGGGTGGGCTGAAGCTTTCTTT; CDR3: CASSSQGWAEAFF; size: many; D: -; V: TRBV7-9; J: TRBJ1-1
DNA: TGTGCTAGTGGCCGGGACTCCGTATACAATGAGCAGTTCTTC; CDR3: CASGRDSVYNEQFF; size: few; D: -; V: TRBV12-5; J: TRBJ2-1
DNA: TGTGCCAGCAGCTTATCTCCCGGAAGGGGCACTGGAAACACCATATATTTT; CDR3: CASSLSPGRGTGNTIYF; size: -; D: -; V: TRBV7-2; J: TRBJ1-3
DNA: TGTGCCAGCAGCGTAGGAGGGGGACTAGCGAGGTCTGGGGCCAACGTCCTGACTTTC; CDR3: CASSVGGGLARSGANVLTF; size: many; D: TRBD2; V: TRBV9; J: TRBJ2-6
DNA: TGTGCCAGCGGTTCAGGGCCAGAGACCCAGTACTTC; CDR3: CASGSGPETQYF; size: -; D: -; V: TRBV11-2; J: TRBJ2-5
DNA: TGTGCCAGCAGTGAAGCCTGGGGCTCCGGGGAGCTGTTTTTT; CDR3: CASSEAWGSGELFF; size: few; D: -; V: TRBV6-1; J: TRBJ2-2
DNA: TGTGCCAGCAGGGGGGGAGGCAACAATGAGCAGTTCTTC; CDR3: CASRGGGNNEQFF; size: few; D: -; V: TRBV27; J: TRBJ2-1
DNA: TGTGCCTGGAGTGTTTTACTAGCGAGGACAGATACGCAGTATTTT; CDR3: CAWSVLLARTDTQYF; size: -; D: TRBD2; V: TRBV30; J: TRBJ2-3
DNA: TGTGCCAGCAGTCCCCTAATGGGGCCAGGGGGGCCCCAGCATTTT; CDR3: CASSPLMGPGGPQHF; size: few; D: TRBD1; V: TRBV27; J: TRBJ1-5
DNA: TGTGCCAGCAGCTTGTACGGGACTAGCGGGAGGGCCCATCAAGATACGCAGTATTTT; CDR3: CASSLYGTSGRAHQDTQYF; size: few; D: TRBD2; V: TRBV5-6; J: TRBJ2-3
DNA: TGCGCCAGCAGCCAAGGATACACGAGGGAGACCCAGTACTTC; CDR3: CASSQGYTRETQYF; size: -; D: -; V: TRBV7-2; J: TRBJ2-5
DNA: TGTGCCTGGAATCCGACCGGACTAGCGGGACGGAATGAGCAGTTCTTC; CDR3: CAWNPTGLAGRNEQFF; size: -; D: TRBD2; V: TRBV30; J: TRBJ2-1
DNA: TGTGCCAGCAGCTTAACTAGCCGCACAGATACGCAGTATTTT; CDR3: CASSLTSRTDTQYF; size: -; D: -; V: TRBV7-9; J: TRBJ2-3
DNA: TGTGCCAGCAGCCCGTGGGGGGGGTTCAACGAGCAGTACTTC; CDR3: CASSPWGGFNEQYF; size: -; D: TRBD2; V: TRBV7-2; J: TRBJ2-7
DNA: TGTGCCATTGGACTAGCGGGAGCTGTGGGAACAGATACGCAGTATTTT; CDR3: CAIGLAGAVGTDTQYF; size: few; D: TRBD2; V: TRBV10-3; J: TRBJ2-3
DNA: TGTGCCAGCAGCTTAAGGACTAGCGGGGGGACGTCGGAGACCCAGTACTTC; CDR3: CASSLRTSGGTSETQYF; size: many; D: TRBD2; V: TRBV5-6; J: TRBJ2-5
DNA: TGTGCCAGCAGCTTAGCCGGGACAGGGGACCGGGAGCTGTTTTTT; CDR3: CASSLAGTGDRELFF; size: -; D: TRBD1; V: TRBV7-9; J: TRBJ2-2
DNA: TGTGCCAGCTCACCAAACGGGAGGGAGACCCAGTACTTC; CDR3: CASSPNGRETQYF; size: few; D: TRBD2; V: TRBV18; J: TRBJ2-5
DNA: TGTGCTAGTGGTTTTGGTCGAGGGCACGGGGATGGCTACACCTTC; CDR3: CASGFGRGHGDGYTF; size: few; D: -; V: TRBV12-5; J: TRBJ1-2
DNA: TGTGCCAGCAGTTACTCGGGCAGGGGGAACACTGAAGCTTTCTTT; CDR3: CASSYSGRGNTEAFF; size: few; D: -; V: TRBV6-5; J: TRBJ1-1
DNA: TGTGCCAGCAGTGACAACAGGTCCCCCGAGACCCAGTACTTC; CDR3: CASSDNRSPETQYF; size: -; D: -; V: TRBV6-1; J: TRBJ2-5
DNA: TGTGCCAGCAGTGATTTGACGGGAGTCTCACATATATTGGATAATGAAAAACTGTTTTTT; CDR3: CASSDLTGVSHILDNEKLFF; size: -; D: -; V: TRBV6-1; J: TRBJ1-4
DNA: TGTGCCAGCAGTCACCAGACGGGAAATTCACCCCTCCACTTT; CDR3: CASSHQTGNSPLHF; size: -; D: -; V: TRBV6-6; J: TRBJ1-6
DNA: TGTGCCAGCAGCTCGACAGGAAACACCATATATTTT; CDR3: CASSSTGNTIYF; size: few; D: -; V: TRBV7-2; J: TRBJ1-3
DNA: TGTGCCAGCAGTCCCTCGGGGAGATACACAGATACGCAGTATTTT; CDR3: CASSPSGRYTDTQYF; size: few; D: -; V: TRBV27; J: TRBJ2-3
DNA: TGTGCCAGCAGCTTCGGGACAGCCACAGATACGCAGTATTTT; CDR3: CASSFGTATDTQYF; size: -; D: TRBD1; V: TRBV7-3; J: TRBJ2-3
DNA: TGTGCCAGCAGCCCGCAAAGGGGAGATACGCAGTATTTT; CDR3: CASSPQRGDTQYF; size: few; D: -; V: TRBV5-4; J: TRBJ2-3
DNA: TGTGCCAGCTCCGTCACGGGGACAGATACGCAGTATTTT; CDR3: CASSVTGTDTQYF; size: many; D: -; V: TRBV18; J: TRBJ2-3
DNA: TGTGCCAGCAGCTTAGGTTGGGGGGATCAGCCCCAGCATTTT; CDR3: CASSLGWGDQPQHF; size: few; D: -; V: TRBV7-2; J: TRBJ1-5
DNA: TGCGCCAGCAGCCAAGATCAAGAGGATACGCAGTATTTT; CDR3: CASSQDQEDTQYF; size: -; D: -; V: TRBV4-3; J: TRBJ2-3
DNA: TGTGCCAGCAGCGCCACGACAGGGTCCTATGGCTACACCTTC; CDR3: CASSATTGSYGYTF; size: -; D: TRBD1; V: TRBV7-3; J: TRBJ1-2
DNA: TGTGCCTGGAGGACTAGCGGGCGGAACACCGGGGAGCTGTTTTTT; CDR3: CAWRTSGRNTGELFF; size: -; D: TRBD2; V: TRBV7-9; J: TRBJ2-2
DNA: TGTGCCAGCAGCCCTGGCGGGGGTGCCCGCGCAGGCTATGGCTACACCTTC; CDR3: CASSPGGGARAGYGYTF; size: -; D: -; V: TRBV7-3; J: TRBJ1-2
DNA: TGTGCCATCAGTGTTCGGACAGGGGGGAACACTGAAGCTTTCTTT; CDR3: CAISVRTGGNTEAFF; size: -; D: TRBD1; V: TRBV10-3; J: TRBJ1-1
DNA: TGTGCCAGCAGCCCGGACAGGGGAACCGGGGAGCTGTTTTTT; CDR3: CASSPDRGTGELFF; size: few; D: TRBD1; V: TRBV5-5; J: TRBJ2-2
DNA: TGTGCCAGCAGCCTAACCCTGGCCTACAATGAGCAGTTCTTC; CDR3: CASSLTLAYNEQFF; size: -; D: -; V: TRBV9; J: TRBJ2-1
DNA: TGTGCCAGCAGTTCTGACAGGGCTGGCTACACCTTC; CDR3: CASSSDRAGYTF; size: -; D: TRBD1; V: TRBV2; J: TRBJ1-2
DNA: TGTGCCTGGAGTGGCGGAAGGACAGGCAATTCACCCCTCCACTTT; CDR3: CAWSGGRTGNSPLHF; size: many; D: TRBD1; V: TRBV30; J: TRBJ1-6
DNA: TGTGCCAGCAGCTGGGCGGGAAGCACAGATACGCAGTATTTT; CDR3: CASSWAGSTDTQYF; size: few; D: -; V: TRBV7-2; J: TRBJ2-3
DNA: TGTGCCAGCAGCTTGTATTTACGAAGCGGGGGGGAGTTCTTC; CDR3: CASSLYLRSGGEFF; size: few; D: TRBD2; V: TRBV5-6; J: TRBJ2-1
DNA: TGTGCCAGCTCGACCCCGAGGAGCGCCTCCTACAATGAGCAGTTCTTC; CDR3: CASSTPRSASYNEQFF; size: few; D: -; V: TRBV18; J: TRBJ2-1